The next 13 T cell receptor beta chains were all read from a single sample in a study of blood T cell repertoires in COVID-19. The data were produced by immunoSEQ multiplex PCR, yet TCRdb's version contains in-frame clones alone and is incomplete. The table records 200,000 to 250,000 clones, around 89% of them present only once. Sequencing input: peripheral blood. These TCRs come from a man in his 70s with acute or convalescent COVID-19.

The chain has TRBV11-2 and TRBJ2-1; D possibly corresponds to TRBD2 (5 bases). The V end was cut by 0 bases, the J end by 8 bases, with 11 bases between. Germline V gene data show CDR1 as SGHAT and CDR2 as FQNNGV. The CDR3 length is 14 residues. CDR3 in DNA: TGTGCCAGCAGCTTAGAACGGCTAGCCTATGAGCAGTTCTTC. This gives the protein CASSLERLAYEQFF.

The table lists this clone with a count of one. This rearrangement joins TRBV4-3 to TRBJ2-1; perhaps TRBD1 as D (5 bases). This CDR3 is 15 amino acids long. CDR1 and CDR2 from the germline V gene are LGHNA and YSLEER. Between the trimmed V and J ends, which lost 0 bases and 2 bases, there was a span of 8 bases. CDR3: CASSQDKTAYNEQFF. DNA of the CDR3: TGCGCCAGCAGCCAAGATAAGACAGCCTACAATGAGCAGTTCTTC.

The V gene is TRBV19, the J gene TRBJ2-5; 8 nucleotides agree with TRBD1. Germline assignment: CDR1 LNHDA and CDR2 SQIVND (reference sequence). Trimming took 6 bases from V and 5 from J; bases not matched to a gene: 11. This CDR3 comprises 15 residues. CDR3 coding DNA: TGTGCCAGTAGGCGGCAGGGGGCAGGGTGGGAGACCCAGTACTTC. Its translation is CASRRQGAGWETQYF.

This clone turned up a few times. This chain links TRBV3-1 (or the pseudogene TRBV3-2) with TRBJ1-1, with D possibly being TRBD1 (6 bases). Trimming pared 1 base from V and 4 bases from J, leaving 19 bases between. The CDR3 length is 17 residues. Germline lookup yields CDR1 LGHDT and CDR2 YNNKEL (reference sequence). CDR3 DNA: TGTGCCAGCAGCCAAGTGGCGGGCAGGGGCAGGGGCACTGAAGCTTTCTTT. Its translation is CASSQVAGRGRGTEAFF.

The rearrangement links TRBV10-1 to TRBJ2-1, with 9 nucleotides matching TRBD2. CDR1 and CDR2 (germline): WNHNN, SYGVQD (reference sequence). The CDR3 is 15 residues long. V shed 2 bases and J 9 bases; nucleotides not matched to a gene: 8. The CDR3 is CASSEASGNVGEQFF. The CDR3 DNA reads TGCGCCAGCAGTGAGGCTAGCGGGAATGTAGGTGAGCAGTTCTTC.

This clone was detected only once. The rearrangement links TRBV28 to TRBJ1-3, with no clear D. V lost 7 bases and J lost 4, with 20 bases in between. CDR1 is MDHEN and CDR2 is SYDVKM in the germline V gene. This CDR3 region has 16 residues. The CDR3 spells CASTSGQTISGNTIYF. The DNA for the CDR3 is TGTGCCAGCACCTCGGGTCAGACGATATCAGGAAACACCATATATTTT.

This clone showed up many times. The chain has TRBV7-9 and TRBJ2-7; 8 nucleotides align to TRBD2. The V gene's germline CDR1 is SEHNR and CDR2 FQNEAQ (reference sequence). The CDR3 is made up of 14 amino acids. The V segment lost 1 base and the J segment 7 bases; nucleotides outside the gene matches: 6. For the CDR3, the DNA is TGTGCCAGCAGCTTAGGAGCGGGAGTAGATGAGCAGTACTTC. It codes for CASSLGAGVDEQYF.

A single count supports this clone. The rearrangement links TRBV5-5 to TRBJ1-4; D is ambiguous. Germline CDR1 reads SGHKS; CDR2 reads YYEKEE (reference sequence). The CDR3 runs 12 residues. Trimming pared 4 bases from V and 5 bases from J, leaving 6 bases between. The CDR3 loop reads CASSNTNEKLFF. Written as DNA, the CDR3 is TGTGCCAGCAGCAATACAAATGAAAAACTGTTTTTT.

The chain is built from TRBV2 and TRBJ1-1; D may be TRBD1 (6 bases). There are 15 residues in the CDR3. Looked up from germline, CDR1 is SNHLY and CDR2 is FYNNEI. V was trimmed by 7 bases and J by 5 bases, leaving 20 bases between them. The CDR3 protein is CASTLEGGRVTEAFF. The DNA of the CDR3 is TGTGCCAGCACCCTAGAGGGGGGGCGGGTTACTGAAGCTTTCTTT. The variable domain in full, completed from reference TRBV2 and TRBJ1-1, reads EPEVTQTPSHQVTQMGQEVILRCVPISNHLYFYWYRQILGQKVEFLVSFYNNEISEKSEIFDDQFSVERPDGSNFTLKIRSTKLEDSAMYFCASTLEGGRVTEAFFGQGTRLTVV.

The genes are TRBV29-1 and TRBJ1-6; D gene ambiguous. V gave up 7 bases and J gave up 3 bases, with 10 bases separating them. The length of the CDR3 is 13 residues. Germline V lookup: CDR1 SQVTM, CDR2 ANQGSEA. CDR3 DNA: TGCAGCGGAGCCCAGGACTATAATTCACCCCTCCACTTT. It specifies CSGAQDYNSPLHF.

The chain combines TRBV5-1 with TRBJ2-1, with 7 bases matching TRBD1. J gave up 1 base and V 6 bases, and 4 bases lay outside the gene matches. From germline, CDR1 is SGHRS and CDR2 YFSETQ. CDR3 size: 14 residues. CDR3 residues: CASTTQGSYNEQFF. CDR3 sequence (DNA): TGCGCCAGCACCACACAGGGGTCCTACAATGAGCAGTTCTTC.

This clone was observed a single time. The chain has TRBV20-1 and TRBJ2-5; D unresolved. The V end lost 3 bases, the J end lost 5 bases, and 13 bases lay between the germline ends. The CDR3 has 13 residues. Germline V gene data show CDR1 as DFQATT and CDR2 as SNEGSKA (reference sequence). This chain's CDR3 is CSASLTPRETQYF. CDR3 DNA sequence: TGCAGTGCTAGTTTGACTCCGAGGGAGACCCAGTACTTC.

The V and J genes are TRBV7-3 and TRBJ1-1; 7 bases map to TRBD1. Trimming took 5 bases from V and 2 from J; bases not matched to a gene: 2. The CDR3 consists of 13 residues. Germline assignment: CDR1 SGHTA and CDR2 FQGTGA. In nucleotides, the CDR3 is TGTGCCAGCAGCCGGACAGGTAACACTGAAGCTTTCTTT. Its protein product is CASSRTGNTEAFF.